The TCR beta chain described here comes from a study of identical twins. In this sample, this clonotype turned up many times. From the 5' RACE reads, TCRdb called clonotypes with MiXCR, one entry per CDR3 protein. The sample includes approximately 670,000 distinct CDR3 sequences, around 6% of them seen just once. In germline, CDR1 is MDHEN, CDR2 SYDVKM. This CDR3 is 11 amino acids long. The germline V and J ends were trimmed by 5 bases and 8 bases, with 9 bases remaining between them. The clonotype was recovered from a man in his late teens or twenties in good health. V is TRBV28 and J is TRBJ1-2; D is possibly TRBD1 (5 bases). The sequenced material came from naive T cells sorted from blood. DNA for the CDR3: TGTGCCAGCAGTAACGGGGGGGGCTACACCTTC. The encoded protein is CASSNGGGYTF.